This T cell receptor beta chain emerged from a study of blood T cell repertoires in COVID-19. On the study more broadly: Spain, Italy and the United States supplied samples that represented acute and convalescent COVID-19. The cDNA or gDNA used as material had been derived from T cells, B-cell-depleted T cells, or PBMCs.

This clone was seen once. All enrollees were about 18 to 89 years old and from 25 or so US areas. Germline V CDR1 and CDR2: SGHVS, FQNEAQ. This CDR3 comprises 16 residues. Trimming left V 4 bases short and J 3 bases short, with 17 bases between. In the original processing: Using reference gene primer amplification, nucleated cell counts were estimated. Repertoires were generated with immunoSEQ multiplex PCR, while TCRdb's copy carries only in-frame clones and drops some. The V and J calls and clone size were taken over from that table, and D and trimming were inferred from the DNA. Among about 220,000 clones listed, 85% to 90% were seen once.

The TCR originated in a young woman in a cohort exposed to, infected with or recovered from COVID-19 (not recorded which). The gene calls are TRBV7-8 and TRBJ2-3, with a possible D match to TRBD2 (5 bases). The source material was PBMCs or T cells enriched from blood (not recorded which). DNA of the CDR3: TGTGCCAGCAGCTCCGGACTTATCCTTGGTACAGATACGCAGTATTTT. Translation: CASSSGLILGTDTQYF.